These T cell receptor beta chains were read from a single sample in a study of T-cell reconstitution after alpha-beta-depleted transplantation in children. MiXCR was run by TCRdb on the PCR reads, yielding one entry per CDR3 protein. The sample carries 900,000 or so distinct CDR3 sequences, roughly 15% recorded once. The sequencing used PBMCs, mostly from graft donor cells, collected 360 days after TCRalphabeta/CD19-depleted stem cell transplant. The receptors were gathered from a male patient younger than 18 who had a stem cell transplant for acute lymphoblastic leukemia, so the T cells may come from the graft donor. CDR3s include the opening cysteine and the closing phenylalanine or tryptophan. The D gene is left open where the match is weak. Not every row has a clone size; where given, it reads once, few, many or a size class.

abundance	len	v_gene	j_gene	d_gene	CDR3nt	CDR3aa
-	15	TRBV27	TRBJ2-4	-	TGTGCCAGCAGTTTAGGGTATCTGGGCAAAAACATTCAGTACTTC	CASSLGYLGKNIQYF
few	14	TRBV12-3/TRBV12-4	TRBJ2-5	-	TGTGCCAGCAGCGTCGTTGATTTCGGGAAGACCCAGTACTTC	CASSVVDFGKTQYF
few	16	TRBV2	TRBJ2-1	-	TGTGCCAGCAGGGGCACAGGATTCGTATCCTACAATGAGCAGTTCTTC	CASRGTGFVSYNEQFF
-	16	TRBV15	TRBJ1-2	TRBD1	TGTGCCACCAGCAGAGAAGAGGGACAGGGAGTAGAGGGCTACACCTTC	CATSREEGQGVEGYTF
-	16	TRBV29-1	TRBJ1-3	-	TGCAGCGTTGTAGGGACTGTTCCCTCCTCTGGAAACACCATATATTTT	CSVVGTVPSSGNTIYF
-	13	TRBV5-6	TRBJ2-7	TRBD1	TGTGCCAGCAGCATACGACAGGGTCGCGAGCAGTACTTC	CASSIRQGREQYF
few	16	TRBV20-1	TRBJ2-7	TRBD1	TGCAGTGCTCTCCCCGGGGGAACAGGGGGCTTCTACGAGCAGTACTTC	CSALPGGTGGFYEQYF
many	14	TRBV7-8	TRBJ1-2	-	TGTGCCAGCAGCTTAGTTAACAGGGCCTATGGCTACACCTTC	CASSLVNRAYGYTF
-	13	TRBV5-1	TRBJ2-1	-	TGCGCCAGCAGCTTGGCGGCTACCAATGAGCAGTTCTTC	CASSLAATNEQFF
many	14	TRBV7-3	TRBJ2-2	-	TGTGCCAGCAGCCTCGGACTACTCACCGGGGAGCTGTTTTTT	CASSLGLLTGELFF
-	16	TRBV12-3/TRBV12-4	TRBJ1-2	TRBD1	TGTGCCAGCAGTTTAGGGGCAGGGGGTACTAACTATGGCTACACCTTC	CASSLGAGGTNYGYTF